These 5 T cell receptor beta chains were sequenced from one sample in a study of blood T cells in healthy people across ages. Next came a second PCR, run for about 6 to 12 cycles, which used a sample-barcoded 5' primer along with a J-beta primer mix. One entry per CDR3 protein, called by TCRdb with MiXCR from the 5' RACE reads. The sample holds 800,000 to 950,000 distinct CDR3 sequences, roughly 29% seen once. The same sample was also studied in work on T cells of mothers and their children.

The specimen sequenced was blood. These TCRs come from a woman in her forties in good health.

Ten or more counts support this clonotype. The chain recombines TRBV4-2 with TRBJ2-1; D might be TRBD1 or TRBD2, each matching 6 bases. The CDR3 contains 19 residues. Germline V CDR1 and CDR2: LGHNA, YNFKEQ. Trimming took 4 bases from V and 5 from J, leaving 27 bases between them. In nucleotides, the CDR3 is TGTGCCAGCAGCCTCCGAAATGGGGGCGGGGACCTCCCAAACAATGAGCAGTTCTTC. Amino acids: CASSLRNGGGDLPNNEQFF.

This clonotype appeared many times. The rearrangement uses TRBV6-5 and TRBJ1-2; D is undetermined. V lost 0 bases to trimming and J lost 5 bases, with 13 bases between them. Germline values: CDR1 MNHEY, CDR2 SVGAGI. The CDR3 length is 15 residues. The CDR3 here is CASSYSAGFGYGYTF. The CDR3 coding sequence is TGTGCCAGCAGTTACTCAGCGGGGTTTGGGTATGGCTACACCTTC.

V gene TRBV12-5 combines with J gene TRBJ1-1; no definite D call. The germline CDR1 and CDR2 sequences are LGHNT and FRNRAP. Trimming took off 1 base at V and 1 base at J, with 4 bases between the two ends. This CDR3 is built from 13 residues. CDR3 amino acids: CASGLGQNTEAFF. The CDR3 DNA reads TGTGCTAGTGGTTTGGGTCAGAACACTGAAGCTTTCTTT.

This clonotype was seen many times. The chain couples TRBV20-1 to TRBJ1-5; D unresolved. V was trimmed by 6 bases and J by 0 bases, leaving 12 bases between them. Per germline, CDR1 DFQATT and CDR2 SNEGSKA (reference sequence). The CDR3 extends over 14 amino acids. The CDR3 DNA is TGCAGTGCAGGGAGCCGGGCTAGCAATCAGCCCCAGCATTTT. Protein sequence: CSAGSRASNQPQHF.

This clonotype was seen many times. The chain carries TRBV7-2 and TRBJ2-6; 9 bases are a match to TRBD2. The V and J ends lost 4 bases and 0 bases, in that order; junction bases with no gene match: 4. The CDR3 totals 17 residues. The germline CDR1 and CDR2 sequences are SGHTA and FQGNSA. CDR3: CASSSSGAISGANVLTF. As DNA, the CDR3 is TGTGCCAGCAGCTCTAGCGGGGCAATCTCTGGGGCCAACGTCCTGACTTTC. The entire variable domain, with the rest obtained from reference TRBV7-2 and TRBJ2-6, is as follows: GAGVSQSPSNKVTEKGKDVELRCDPISGHTALYWYRQSLGQGLEFLIYFQGNSAPDKSGLPSDRFSAERTGGSVSTLTIQRTQQEDSAVYLCASSSSGAISGANVLTFGAGSRLTVL.